These 27 T cell receptor beta chains were sequenced from one sample in a study of CD8 T cells in ankylosing spondylitis. TCRdb analysed the 5' RACE reads with MiXCR anew, one entry per CDR3 protein. The repertoire includes roughly 440,000 distinct CDR3 sequences, more than 15% of them detected once, and under 1.2% sits in the top ten. These TCRs are of unknown antigen specificity. Regarding the study as a whole: Ankylosing spondylitis blood appeared to carry a characteristic TCR beta motif of roughly eight highly homologous variants.

Sequenced: blood, either unsorted or a sorted T cell fraction (not recorded which). Receptors were obtained from a male donor with ankylosing spondylitis.

This clonotype has only a few counts. V is TRBV12-5 and J is TRBJ2-7; no firm D call. CDR1 LGHNT and CDR2 FRNRAP come from the germline V gene. Between the trimmed V and J ends, which lost 0 bases and 5 bases, there was a span of 11 bases. The CDR3 covers 14 residues. The CDR3 nucleotides are TGTGCTAGTGGTTTGGTTCCCCGAACGCACGAGCAGTACTTC. Its translation: CASGLVPRTHEQYF.

This clonotype turned up a few times. The rearrangement links TRBV28 to TRBJ1-2, with D unclear. The CDR3 has 14 residues. CDR1 and CDR2 (germline): MDHEN, SYDVKM. Deletions cut 1 base from V and 2 bases from J, with 8 bases between. CDR3 region: CASSLLAENYGYTF. As DNA, the CDR3 is TGTGCCAGCAGTTTATTAGCAGAAAACTATGGCTACACCTTC.

This clonotype rates as medium-sized. The CDR3 region is CASSLTGSTSVGAQYF. The CDR3 nucleotides are TGTGCCAGCAGCCTGACAGGTTCAACCTCCGTGGGCGCCCAGTACTTC. The rearrangement uses TRBV9 and TRBJ2-5; tentatively, D is TRBD1 (6 bases). Trimming cost V 4 bases and J 9 bases, with 25 bases left between them. The length of the CDR3 is 16 residues. Per the germline V gene, CDR1 is SGDLS and CDR2 is YYNGEE.

This clonotype turned up a few times. The chain employs TRBV28 and TRBJ1-2; D remains unclear. Germline CDR1 MDHEN, CDR2 SYDVKM. The CDR3 length is 17 residues. V lost 2 bases to trimming and J lost 0 bases, with 16 bases between them. CDR3 bases: TGTGCCAGCAGTTTACCGCCCTGGGTAGGAGCTAACTATGGCTACACCTTC. Protein product: CASSLPPWVGANYGYTF.

This clonotype was counted many times. The rearrangement uses TRBV6-1 and TRBJ2-3, with D possibly TRBD1 on 5 matching bases. Germline CDR1 and CDR2: MNHNS and SASEGT. V gave up 5 bases and J gave up 4 bases, with 10 bases separating them. This CDR3 region has 13 residues. CDR3 protein: CASSSRAADTQYF. The CDR3 region has the DNA TGTGCCAGCAGTAGCAGGGCAGCAGATACGCAGTATTTT.

This clonotype was counted many times. This chain joins TRBV5-1 and TRBJ2-2; D unresolved. CDR1 and CDR2 from the germline V gene are SGHRS and YFSETQ. V gave up 0 bases and J gave up 1 base, with 4 bases separating them. The CDR3 contains 14 residues. The CDR3: CASSLERNTGELFF. In nucleotides, the CDR3 is TGCGCCAGCAGCTTGGAACGGAACACCGGGGAGCTGTTTTTT.

V gene TRBV27 combines with J gene TRBJ2-5, with 10 positions matching TRBD2. With 6 bases clipped from V and 1 base from J, the junction kept 5 bases outside the gene matches. CDR1 is MNHEY, CDR2 SMNVEV, per germline (reference sequence). There are 15 residues in the CDR3. The CDR3 reads CASSRLAGRQETQYF. The CDR3 nucleotides read TGTGCCAGCAGCCGACTAGCGGGCCGCCAAGAGACCCAGTACTTC.

The rearrangement uses TRBV29-1 and TRBJ2-1; 11 positions match TRBD2. CDR1 and CDR2 from the germline V gene are SQVTM and ANQGSEA. The length of the CDR3 is 14 residues. V lost 7 bases, J lost 9 bases, and 11 bases stayed unmatched. CDR3 DNA: TGCAGCGCCGCAATAGCGGGAGGGCCTAGTGAGCAGTTCTTC. Translated: CSAAIAGGPSEQFF.

The chain combines TRBV7-2 with TRBJ1-2; no reliable D call. CDR1 and CDR2 (germline): SGHTA, FQGNSA. The CDR3 contains 17 residues. V was shortened by 4 bases and J by 1 base, with 19 bases between the two germline ends. The CDR3 is CASSSMTINAVNYGYTF. The CDR3 DNA reads as TGTGCCAGCAGCTCAATGACAATCAATGCGGTTAACTATGGCTACACCTTC.

The chain joins TRBV10-1 to TRBJ2-3; D call uncertain. The CDR3 runs to 14 residues. V lost 2 bases, J lost 1 base, and 7 bases lay in between. The germline V gene has CDR1 WNHNN and CDR2 SYGVQD (reference sequence). For the CDR3, the DNA is TGCGCCAGCAGTGAGAATTCGGGCACAGATACGCAGTATTTT. Its protein is CASSENSGTDTQYF.

The rearrangement links TRBV18 to TRBJ2-1, with 8 bases fitting TRBD2. The CDR3 covers 15 residues. J lost 4 bases, V lost 1 base, and 3 bases had no gene match. CDR1 is KGHSH and CDR2 is LQKENI in the germline V gene. CDR3 residues: CASSPLSGEYNEQFF. CDR3 DNA: TGTGCCAGCTCACCACTTAGCGGGGAGTACAATGAGCAGTTCTTC.

The chain is built from TRBV25-1 and TRBJ2-1; 7 bases agree with TRBD2. There are 16 residues in the CDR3. The V segment lost 3 bases and the J segment 6 bases; nucleotides outside the gene matches: 11. Germline-derived CDR1 and CDR2 are MGHDK and SYGVNS. Here the CDR3 DNA reads TGTGCCAGCAGTGATGCCCGGACTAGGGGTGTCAATGAGCAGTTCTTC. Translating gives CASSDARTRGVNEQFF.

The chain carries TRBV7-2 and TRBJ2-3; D call uncertain. This CDR3 spans 13 amino acids. Germline CDR1 is SGHTA and CDR2 is FQGNSA. V gave up 5 bases and J gave up 6 bases, with 12 bases separating them. CDR3 amino acids: CASSPQALDTQYF. The CDR3 DNA reads as TGTGCCAGCAGCCCCCAGGCCCTCGATACGCAGTATTTT.

There are many counts of this clonotype. The rearrangement uses TRBV5-1 and TRBJ1-3, with D hard to call. This CDR3 has 14 residues. V lost 5 bases, J lost 0 bases, and 9 bases lay in between. Germline assignment: CDR1 SGHRS and CDR2 YFSETQ. The CDR3 region has the DNA TGCGCCAGCAGGAGGACTGTCTCTGGAAACACCATATATTTT. The encoded protein is CASRRTVSGNTIYF.

This clonotype was seen only a few times. CDR3: CASRIAGANYEQYF. The CDR3 nucleotides read TGTGCCAGCAGGATAGCGGGAGCCAACTACGAGCAGTACTTC. The V call is TRBV28, the J call TRBJ2-7; 9 nucleotides line up with TRBD2. The germline V gene has CDR1 MDHEN and CDR2 SYDVKM. V shed 6 bases, J shed 3 bases, and the junction held 6 bases outside the gene matches. The CDR3 extends over 14 amino acids.

In this sample, this clonotype turned up a few times. The V gene is TRBV9, the J gene TRBJ2-2, with 11 bases aligning to TRBD1. V gave up 3 bases and J gave up 3 bases; unmatched junction bases: 10. The CDR3 consists of 18 residues. The germline V gene encodes CDR1 SGDLS and CDR2 YYNGEE. The CDR3 protein is CASSDGQGAPVDTGELFF. DNA of the CDR3: TGTGCCAGCAGCGATGGACAGGGGGCCCCAGTCGACACCGGGGAGCTGTTTTTT.

This clonotype was observed many times. The CDR3 DNA is TGTGCCTCCAAGGCTAGCGGCCCGTCAGATACGCAGTATTTT. Amino acids: CASKASGPSDTQYF. This chain connects TRBV10-3 to TRBJ2-3; 7 nucleotides agree with TRBD2. Germline V CDR1 and CDR2: ENHRY, SYGVKD. The CDR3 contains 14 residues. V lost 11 bases, J lost 4 bases, and 12 bases stayed unmatched.

This clonotype was seen at least ten times. The chain links TRBV12-3 or TRBV12-4 to TRBJ2-1; 9 nucleotides line up with TRBD2. The CDR3 has 15 residues. With 3 bases clipped from V and 8 bases from J, the junction kept 8 bases outside the gene matches. The CDR3, as DNA: TGTGCCAGCAGTTTGCGCCTAGCGGGGTGGGATGAGCAGTTCTTC. Its protein is CASSLRLAGWDEQFF.

This clonotype was found many times. The chain links TRBV29-1 to TRBJ1-5, with D perhaps TRBD1 (5 bases). This CDR3 has 14 amino acids. Trimming removed 6 bases from V and 0 bases from J, with 12 bases in between. Germline CDR1 is SQVTM and CDR2 is ANQGSEA. CDR3 sequence: CSVAPGVSNQPQHF. Here the CDR3 DNA reads TGCAGCGTCGCCCCGGGGGTTAGCAATCAGCCCCAGCATTTT.

The V gene is TRBV12-3 or TRBV12-4, the J gene TRBJ2-1; TRBD1 might be the D (7 bases). This CDR3 is 15 amino acids long. Trimming pared 7 bases from V and 6 bases from J, leaving 19 bases between. The CDR3: CASTPRAGGSNEQFF. CDR3 nucleotide sequence: TGTGCCAGCACTCCCCGGGCAGGGGGGAGCAATGAGCAGTTCTTC.

In this sample, this clonotype turned up a few times. This chain connects TRBV19 to TRBJ2-2; D not certain. The CDR3 has 15 residues. Germline V gene lookup returns CDR1 LNHDA and CDR2 SQIVND (reference sequence). V shed 5 bases and J shed 5 bases, with 15 bases lying between them. CDR3 loop: CASSVILGGTGELFF. CDR3 nucleotides: TGTGCCAGTAGTGTCATTCTAGGTGGTACCGGGGAGCTGTTTTTT.

In this sample, this clonotype turned up a few times. The chain uses TRBV2 and TRBJ1-3; tentative D call: TRBD1 (6 bases). The germline V and J ends were trimmed by 8 bases and 4 bases, with 15 bases remaining between them. The CDR3 loop spans 14 amino acids. Germline values: CDR1 SNHLY, CDR2 FYNNEI. The CDR3 protein is CASRKGQPGNTIYF. The DNA of the CDR3 is TGTGCCAGCCGTAAGGGACAACCAGGAAACACCATATATTTT.

This clonotype occurred once. The rearrangement links TRBV20-1 to TRBJ2-3; 10 bases match TRBD2. The germline V gene encodes CDR1 DFQATT and CDR2 SNEGSKA (reference sequence). The CDR3 loop spans 17 amino acids. The DNA of the CDR3 is TGCAGCGCTTCTCCGATGGGGAGCGGGGGGGCGGGGGATACGCAGTATTTT. Its translation: CSASPMGSGGAGDTQYF.

This clonotype was seen once. J is TRBJ2-1 and V is TRBV12-3 or TRBV12-4, with 9 bases matching TRBD1. V dropped 6 bases and J dropped 5; count of bases not matched to a gene: 5. CDR3 length: 14 residues. The CDR3 protein is CASRGQGTNNEQFF. The CDR3 nucleotides are TGTGCCAGCAGGGGACAGGGTACAAACAATGAGCAGTTCTTC.

This clonotype was picked up many times. This rearrangement joins TRBV20-1 to TRBJ2-1; D gene uncertain. Between the trimmed V and J ends, which lost 0 bases and 2 bases, there was a span of 23 bases. This CDR3 spans 19 amino acids. Per germline, CDR1 DFQATT and CDR2 SNEGSKA (reference sequence). Written as DNA, the CDR3 is TGCAGTGCTAGAGATCTGTTTTCGGGCAGGAGTATCCCCTACAATGAGCAGTTCTTC. The encoded protein is CSARDLFSGRSIPYNEQFF.

The chain employs TRBV5-1 and TRBJ1-1; 7 positions match TRBD1. This CDR3 is 16 amino acids long. CDR1 is SGHRS, CDR2 YFSETQ, per germline. Germline trimming cut 0 bases from V and 1 base from J; bases unmatched to any gene: 6. The chain's CDR3 is CASSLGQGRGNTEAFF. The CDR3 DNA is TGCGCCAGCAGCTTGGGACAGGGCCGGGGGAACACTGAAGCTTTCTTT.

This clonotype was seen more than once but under ten times. This chain uses TRBV5-4 with TRBJ1-4, with D perhaps matching TRBD1 (6 bases). Trimming removed 7 bases at V and 7 bases at J, with 23 bases between. Germline CDR1 is SGHNT and CDR2 is YYREEE (reference sequence). This CDR3 region has 16 residues. CDR3 nucleotide sequence: TGTGCCAGCTCCTATGGGGGGCCGGTGATGGGTGAAAAACTGTTTTTT. Its protein product is CASSYGGPVMGEKLFF.